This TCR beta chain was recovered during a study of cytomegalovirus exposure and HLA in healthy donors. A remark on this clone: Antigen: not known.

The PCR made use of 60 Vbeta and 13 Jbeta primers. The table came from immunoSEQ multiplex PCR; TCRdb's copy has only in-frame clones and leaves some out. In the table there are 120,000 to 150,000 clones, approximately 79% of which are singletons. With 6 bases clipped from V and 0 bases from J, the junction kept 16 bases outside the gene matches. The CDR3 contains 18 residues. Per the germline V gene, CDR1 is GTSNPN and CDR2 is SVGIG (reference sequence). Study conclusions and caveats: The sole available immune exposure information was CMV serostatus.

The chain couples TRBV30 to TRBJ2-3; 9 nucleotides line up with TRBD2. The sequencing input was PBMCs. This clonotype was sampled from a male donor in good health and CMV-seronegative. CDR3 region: CACNPGLAPSSSTDTQYF. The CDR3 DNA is TGTGCCTGTAACCCTGGACTAGCGCCATCCTCCAGCACAGATACGCAGTATTTT.